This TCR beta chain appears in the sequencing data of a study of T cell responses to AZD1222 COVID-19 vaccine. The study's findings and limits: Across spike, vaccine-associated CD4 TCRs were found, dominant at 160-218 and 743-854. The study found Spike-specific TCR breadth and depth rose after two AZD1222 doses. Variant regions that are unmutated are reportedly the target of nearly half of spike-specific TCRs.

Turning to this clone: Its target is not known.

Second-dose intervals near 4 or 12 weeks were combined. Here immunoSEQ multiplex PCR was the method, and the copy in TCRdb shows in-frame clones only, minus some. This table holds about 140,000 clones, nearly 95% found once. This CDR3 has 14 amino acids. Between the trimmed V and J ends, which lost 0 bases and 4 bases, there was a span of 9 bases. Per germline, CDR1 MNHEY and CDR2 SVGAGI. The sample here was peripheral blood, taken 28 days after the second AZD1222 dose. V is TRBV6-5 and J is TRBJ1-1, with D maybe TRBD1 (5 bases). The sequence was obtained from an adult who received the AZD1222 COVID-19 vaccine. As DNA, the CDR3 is TGTGCCAGCAGTTACTCGGGGCAGGGCACTGAAGCTTTCTTT. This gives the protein CASSYSGQGTEAFF.